This TCR beta chain was captured in a study of T cells after yellow fever vaccination. Study in general: Fractions of limited cellularity were prepared by means of SMART-Seq v4 Ultra Low Input.

The authors made TCR cDNA by 5'RACE template switching, adding a universal primer site and UMIs. A single record per CDR3 protein comes from TCRdb applying MiXCR to the 5' RACE reads. The sample holds more than 350,000 distinct CDR3 sequences, around 10% seen once. Between the trimmed V and J ends, which lost 0 bases and 4 bases, there was a span of 13 bases. The CDR3 covers 16 residues. Germline CDR1 is LGHDT and CDR2 is YNNKEL (reference sequence). A few counts support this clonotype. The antigen is not known. Whole-study findings and limits: Weaker, the secondary response had a peak occurring faster, on day 5 versus 15.

The specimen comprised PBMCs, sampled on the day of the first yellow fever vaccination. The TCR originated in a man younger than 30 who received the YFV17D yellow fever vaccine. V and J are TRBV3-1 and TRBJ2-1; D may be TRBD2 (8 bases). The CDR3 DNA reads TGTGCCAGCAGCCAAGAGGCGGGGGGACAGTACAATGAGCAGTTCTTC. It specifies CASSQEAGGQYNEQFF.